This TCR beta chain appears in the sequencing data of a study of T-cell reconstitution after alpha-beta-depleted transplantation in children. The V end was cut by 3 bases, the J end by 6 bases, with 12 bases between. Germline-derived CDR1 and CDR2 are KGHSH and LQKENI. This CDR3 is built from 13 residues. Study observations and caveats: The origin of alpha-beta T cells about two months after transplant was reportedly several hundred expanded graft clones. T cells produced anew were the main source of T-cell counts and diversity one year after transplant.

A word on this clonotype: Its antigen is unidentified.

This sample's TCRbeta library carried unique molecular identifier barcodes. A single record per CDR3 protein comes from TCRdb applying MiXCR to the PCR reads. The table shows around 440,000 distinct CDR3 sequences, with around 16% occurring only once. Sequenced material: PBMCs, mostly from graft donor cells, taken 360 days after TCRalphabeta/CD19-depleted stem cell transplant. The chain has TRBV18 and TRBJ2-7; D is perhaps TRBD1 or TRBD2 (6 bases each). The sequence was obtained from a boy in the first two years of life who had a stem cell transplant for Wiskott-Aldrich syndrome, so the T cells may come from the graft donor. As DNA, the CDR3 is TGTGCCAGCTCACCTCAACAGGGAGGCGAGCAGTACTTC. Translating gives CASSPQQGGEQYF.